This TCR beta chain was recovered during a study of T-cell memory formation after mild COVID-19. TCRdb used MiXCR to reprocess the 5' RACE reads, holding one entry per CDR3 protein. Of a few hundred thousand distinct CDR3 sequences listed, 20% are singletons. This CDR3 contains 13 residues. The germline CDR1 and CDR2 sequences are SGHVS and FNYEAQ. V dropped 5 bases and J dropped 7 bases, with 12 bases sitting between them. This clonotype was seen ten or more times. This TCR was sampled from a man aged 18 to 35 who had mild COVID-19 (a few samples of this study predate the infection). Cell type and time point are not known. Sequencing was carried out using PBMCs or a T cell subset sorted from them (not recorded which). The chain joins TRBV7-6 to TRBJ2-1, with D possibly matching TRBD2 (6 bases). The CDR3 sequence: CASSAGTQNEQFF. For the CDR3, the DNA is TGTGCCAGCAGCGCCGGGACTCAAAATGAGCAGTTCTTC. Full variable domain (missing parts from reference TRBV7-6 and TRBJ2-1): GAGVSQSPRYKVTKRGQDVALRCDPISGHVSLYWYRQALGQGPEFLTYFNYEAQQDKSGLPNDRFSAERPEGSISTLTIQRTEQRDSAMYRCASSAGTQNEQFFGPGTRLTVL.